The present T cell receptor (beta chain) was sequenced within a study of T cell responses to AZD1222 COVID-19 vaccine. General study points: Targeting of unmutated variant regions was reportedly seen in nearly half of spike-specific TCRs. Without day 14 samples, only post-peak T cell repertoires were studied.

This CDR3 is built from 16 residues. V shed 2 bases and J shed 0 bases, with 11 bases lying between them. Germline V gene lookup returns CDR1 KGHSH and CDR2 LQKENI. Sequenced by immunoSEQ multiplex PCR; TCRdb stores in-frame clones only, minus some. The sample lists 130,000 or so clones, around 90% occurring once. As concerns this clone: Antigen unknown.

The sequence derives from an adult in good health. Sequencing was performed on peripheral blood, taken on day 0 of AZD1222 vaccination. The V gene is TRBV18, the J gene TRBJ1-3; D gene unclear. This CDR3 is CASSPRTDISGNTIYF. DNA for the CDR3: TGTGCCAGCTCACCAAGGACCGATATCTCTGGAAACACCATATATTTT.